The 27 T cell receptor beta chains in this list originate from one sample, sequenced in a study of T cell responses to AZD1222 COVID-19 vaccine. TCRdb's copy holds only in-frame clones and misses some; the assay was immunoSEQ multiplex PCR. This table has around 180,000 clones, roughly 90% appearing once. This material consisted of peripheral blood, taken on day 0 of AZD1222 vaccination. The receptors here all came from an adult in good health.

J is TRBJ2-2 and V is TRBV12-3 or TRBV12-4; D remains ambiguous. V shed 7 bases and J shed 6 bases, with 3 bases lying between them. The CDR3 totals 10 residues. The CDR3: CASNAGELFF. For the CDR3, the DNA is TGTGCCAGCAACGCCGGGGAGCTGTTTTTT.

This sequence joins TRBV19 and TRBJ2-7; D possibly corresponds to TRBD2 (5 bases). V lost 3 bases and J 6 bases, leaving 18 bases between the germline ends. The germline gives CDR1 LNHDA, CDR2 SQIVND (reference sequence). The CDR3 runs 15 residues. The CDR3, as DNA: TGTGCCAGTAGTATGGGCCTTAGCGTCTACGCCGAGCAGTACTTC. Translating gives CASSMGLSVYAEQYF. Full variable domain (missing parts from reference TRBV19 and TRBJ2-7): DGGITQSPKYLFRKEGQNVTLSCEQNLNHDAMYWYRQDPGQGLRLIYYSQIVNDFQKGDIAEGYSVSREKKESFPLTVTSAQKNPTAFYLCASSMGLSVYAEQYFGPGTRLTVT.

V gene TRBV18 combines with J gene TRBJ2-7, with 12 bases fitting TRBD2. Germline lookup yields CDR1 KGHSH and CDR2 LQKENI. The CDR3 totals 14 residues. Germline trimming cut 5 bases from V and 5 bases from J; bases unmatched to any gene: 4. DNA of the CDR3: TGTGCCAGCTCAGAGCTAGCGGGAGGGGACGAGCAGTACTTC. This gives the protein CASSELAGGDEQYF.

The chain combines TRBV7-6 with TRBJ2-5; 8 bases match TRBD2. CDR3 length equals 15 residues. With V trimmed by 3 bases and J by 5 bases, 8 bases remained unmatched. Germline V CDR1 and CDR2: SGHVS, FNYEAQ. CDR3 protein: CASSFSGRGTETQYF. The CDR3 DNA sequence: TGTGCCAGCAGCTTCTCCGGGAGGGGGACGGAGACCCAGTACTTC. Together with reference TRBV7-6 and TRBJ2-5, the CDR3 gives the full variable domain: GAGVSQSPRYKVTKRGQDVALRCDPISGHVSLYWYRQALGQGPEFLTYFNYEAQQDKSGLPNDRFSAERPEGSISTLTIQRTEQRDSAMYRCASSFSGRGTETQYFGPGTRLLVL.

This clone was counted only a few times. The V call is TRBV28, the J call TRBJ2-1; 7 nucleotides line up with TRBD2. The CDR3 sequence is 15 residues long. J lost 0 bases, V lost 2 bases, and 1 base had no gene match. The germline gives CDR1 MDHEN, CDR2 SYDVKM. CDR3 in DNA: TGTGCCAGCAGTTTAGGCGGGAGCTCCTACAATGAGCAGTTCTTC. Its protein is CASSLGGSSYNEQFF.

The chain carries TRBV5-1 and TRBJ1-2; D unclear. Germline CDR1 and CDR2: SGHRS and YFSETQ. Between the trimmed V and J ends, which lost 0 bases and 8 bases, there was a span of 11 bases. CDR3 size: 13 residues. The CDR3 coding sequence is TGCGCCAGCAGCTTGGGACAACCCGGGGGCTACACCTTC. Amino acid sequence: CASSLGQPGGYTF.

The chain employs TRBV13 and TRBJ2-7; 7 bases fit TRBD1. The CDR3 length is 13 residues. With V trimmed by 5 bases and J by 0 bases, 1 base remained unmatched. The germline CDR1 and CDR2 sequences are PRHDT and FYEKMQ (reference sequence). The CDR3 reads CASSQGDSYEQYF. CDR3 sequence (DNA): TGTGCCAGCAGCCAGGGGGACTCCTACGAGCAGTACTTC.

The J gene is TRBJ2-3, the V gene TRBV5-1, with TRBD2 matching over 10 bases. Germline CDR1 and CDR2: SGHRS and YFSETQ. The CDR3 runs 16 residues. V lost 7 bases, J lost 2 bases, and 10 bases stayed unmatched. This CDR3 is CASRLASGSLTDTQYF. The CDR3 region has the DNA TGCGCCAGCCGCCTCGCTAGCGGGAGTCTCACAGATACGCAGTATTTT.

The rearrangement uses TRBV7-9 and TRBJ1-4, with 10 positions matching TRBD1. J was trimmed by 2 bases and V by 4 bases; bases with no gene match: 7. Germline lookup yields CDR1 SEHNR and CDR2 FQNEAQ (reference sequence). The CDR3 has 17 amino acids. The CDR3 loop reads CASSSTTGGYTNEKLFF. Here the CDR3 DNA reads TGTGCCAGCAGCTCTACGACAGGGGGCTACACTAATGAAAAACTGTTTTTT.

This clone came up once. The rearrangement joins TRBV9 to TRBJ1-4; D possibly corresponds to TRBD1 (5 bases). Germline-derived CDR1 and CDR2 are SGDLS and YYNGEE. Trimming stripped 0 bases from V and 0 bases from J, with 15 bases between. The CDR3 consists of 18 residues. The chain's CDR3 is CASSVGVTAGATNEKLFF. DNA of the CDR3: TGTGCCAGCAGCGTAGGGGTGACAGCGGGGGCAACTAATGAAAAACTGTTTTTT.

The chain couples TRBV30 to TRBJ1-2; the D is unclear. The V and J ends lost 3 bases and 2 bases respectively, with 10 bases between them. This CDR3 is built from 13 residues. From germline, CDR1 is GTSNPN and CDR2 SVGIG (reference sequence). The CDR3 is CAWSARPNYGYTF. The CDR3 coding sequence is TGTGCCTGGAGCGCCCGTCCGAACTATGGCTACACCTTC.

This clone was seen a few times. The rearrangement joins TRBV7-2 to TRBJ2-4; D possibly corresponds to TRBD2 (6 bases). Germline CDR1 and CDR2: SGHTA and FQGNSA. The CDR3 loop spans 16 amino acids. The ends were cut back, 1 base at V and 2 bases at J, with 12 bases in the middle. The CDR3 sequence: CASSLGGGMSKNIQYF. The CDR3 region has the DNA TGTGCCAGCAGCTTAGGTGGAGGGATGTCCAAAAACATTCAGTACTTC.

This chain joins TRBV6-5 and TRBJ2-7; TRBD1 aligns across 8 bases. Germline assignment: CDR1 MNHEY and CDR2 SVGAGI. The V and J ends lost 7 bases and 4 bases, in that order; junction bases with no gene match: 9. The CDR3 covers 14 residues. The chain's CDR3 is CASNRGDRTYEQYF. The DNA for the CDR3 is TGTGCCAGCAATAGGGGGGACAGGACGTACGAGCAGTACTTC.

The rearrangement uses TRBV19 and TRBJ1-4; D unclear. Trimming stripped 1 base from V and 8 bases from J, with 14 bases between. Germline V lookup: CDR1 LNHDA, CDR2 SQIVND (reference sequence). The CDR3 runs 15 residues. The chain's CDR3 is CASSIGPGWQEKLFF. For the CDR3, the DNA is TGTGCCAGTAGTATAGGCCCGGGGTGGCAAGAAAAACTGTTTTTT.

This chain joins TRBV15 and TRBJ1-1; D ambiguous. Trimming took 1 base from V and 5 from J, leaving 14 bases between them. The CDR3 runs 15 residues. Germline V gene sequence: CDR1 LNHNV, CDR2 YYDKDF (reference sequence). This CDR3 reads CATSRVRALVTEAFF. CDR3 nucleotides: TGTGCCACCAGCAGAGTGAGGGCTCTTGTGACTGAAGCTTTCTTT.

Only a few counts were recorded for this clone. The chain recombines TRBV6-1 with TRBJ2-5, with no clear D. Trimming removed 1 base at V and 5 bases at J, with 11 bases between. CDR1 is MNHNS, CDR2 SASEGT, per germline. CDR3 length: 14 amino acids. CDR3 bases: TGTGCCAGCAGTGAAGTTGCCAGCCGGGAGACCCAGTACTTC. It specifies CASSEVASRETQYF.

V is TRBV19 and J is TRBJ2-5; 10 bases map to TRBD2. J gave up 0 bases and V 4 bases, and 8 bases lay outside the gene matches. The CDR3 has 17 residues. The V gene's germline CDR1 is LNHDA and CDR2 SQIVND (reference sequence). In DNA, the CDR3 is TGTGCCAGTAGTAACAGGGAGACTAGCGGGTACCAAGAGACCCAGTACTTC. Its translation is CASSNRETSGYQETQYF.

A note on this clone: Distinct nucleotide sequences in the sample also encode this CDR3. The CDR3 bases are TGTGCCAGCTCACCAGGCCAAAACACTGAAGCTTTCTTT. Its translation is CASSPGQNTEAFF. This chain connects TRBV18 to TRBJ1-1; D unresolved. V lost 2 bases, J lost 2 bases, and 6 bases lay in between. CDR1 is KGHSH, CDR2 LQKENI, per germline. The CDR3 has 13 residues.

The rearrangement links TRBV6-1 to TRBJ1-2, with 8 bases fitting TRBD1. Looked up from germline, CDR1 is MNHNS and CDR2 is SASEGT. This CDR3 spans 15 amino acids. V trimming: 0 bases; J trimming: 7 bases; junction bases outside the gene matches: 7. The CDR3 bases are TGTGCCAGCAGTGAAGCGCTCGGACAGGGTGGTGGCTACACCTTC. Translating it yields CASSEALGQGGGYTF.

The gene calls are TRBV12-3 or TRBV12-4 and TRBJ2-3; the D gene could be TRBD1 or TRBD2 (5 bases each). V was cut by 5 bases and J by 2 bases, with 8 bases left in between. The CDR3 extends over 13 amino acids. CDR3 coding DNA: TGTGCCAGCAGTCTGGGGACCACAGATACGCAGTATTTT. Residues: CASSLGTTDTQYF.

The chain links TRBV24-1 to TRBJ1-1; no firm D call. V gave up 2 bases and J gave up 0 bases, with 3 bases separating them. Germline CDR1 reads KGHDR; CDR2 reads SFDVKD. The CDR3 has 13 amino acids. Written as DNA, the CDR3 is TGTGCCACCAGTGATTCTCTGAACACTGAAGCTTTCTTT. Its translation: CATSDSLNTEAFF.

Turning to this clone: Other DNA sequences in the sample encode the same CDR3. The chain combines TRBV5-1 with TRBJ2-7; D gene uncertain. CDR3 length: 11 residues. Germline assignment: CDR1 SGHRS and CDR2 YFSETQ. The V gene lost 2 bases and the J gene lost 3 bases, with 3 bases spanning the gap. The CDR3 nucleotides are TGCGCCAGCAGCTTAGACTACGAGCAGTACTTC. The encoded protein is CASSLDYEQYF. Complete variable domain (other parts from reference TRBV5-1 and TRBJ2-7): KAGVTQTPRYLIKTRGQQVTLSCSPISGHRSVSWYQQTPGQGLQFLFEYFSETQRNKGNFPGRFSGRQFSNSRSEMNVSTLELGDSALYLCASSLDYEQYFGPGTRLTVT.

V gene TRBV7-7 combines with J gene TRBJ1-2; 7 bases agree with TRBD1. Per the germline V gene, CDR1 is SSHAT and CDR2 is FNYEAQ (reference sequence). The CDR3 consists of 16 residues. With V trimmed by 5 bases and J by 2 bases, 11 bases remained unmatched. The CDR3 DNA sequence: TGTGCCAGCAGCCCCCTCGACGGGACAGTCAACTATGGCTACACCTTC. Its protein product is CASSPLDGTVNYGYTF.

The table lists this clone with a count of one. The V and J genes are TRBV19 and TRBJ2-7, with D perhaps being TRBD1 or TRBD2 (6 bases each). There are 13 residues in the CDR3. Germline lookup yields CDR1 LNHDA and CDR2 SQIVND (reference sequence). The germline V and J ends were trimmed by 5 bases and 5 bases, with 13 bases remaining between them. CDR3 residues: CASSLVGGNEQYF. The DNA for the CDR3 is TGTGCCAGTAGTCTCGTCGGGGGCAACGAGCAGTACTTC.

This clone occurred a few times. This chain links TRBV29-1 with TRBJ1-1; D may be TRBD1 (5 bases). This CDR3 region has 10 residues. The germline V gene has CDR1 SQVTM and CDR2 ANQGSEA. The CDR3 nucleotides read TGCGGGGCGGGGAACACTGAAGCTTTCTTT. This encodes CGAGNTEAFF.

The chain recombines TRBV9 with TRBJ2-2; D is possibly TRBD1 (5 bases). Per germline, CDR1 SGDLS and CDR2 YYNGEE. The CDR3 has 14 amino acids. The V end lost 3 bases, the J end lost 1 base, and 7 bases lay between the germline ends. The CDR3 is CASSEQGNTGELFF. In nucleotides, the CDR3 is TGTGCCAGCAGCGAGCAGGGGAACACCGGGGAGCTGTTTTTT.

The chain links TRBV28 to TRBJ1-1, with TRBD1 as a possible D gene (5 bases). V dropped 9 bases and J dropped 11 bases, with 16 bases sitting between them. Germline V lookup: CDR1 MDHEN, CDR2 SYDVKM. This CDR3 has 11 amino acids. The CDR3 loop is CASVWGVVAFF. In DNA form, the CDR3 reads TGTGCCAGTGTATGGGGCGTCGTGGCTTTCTTT.